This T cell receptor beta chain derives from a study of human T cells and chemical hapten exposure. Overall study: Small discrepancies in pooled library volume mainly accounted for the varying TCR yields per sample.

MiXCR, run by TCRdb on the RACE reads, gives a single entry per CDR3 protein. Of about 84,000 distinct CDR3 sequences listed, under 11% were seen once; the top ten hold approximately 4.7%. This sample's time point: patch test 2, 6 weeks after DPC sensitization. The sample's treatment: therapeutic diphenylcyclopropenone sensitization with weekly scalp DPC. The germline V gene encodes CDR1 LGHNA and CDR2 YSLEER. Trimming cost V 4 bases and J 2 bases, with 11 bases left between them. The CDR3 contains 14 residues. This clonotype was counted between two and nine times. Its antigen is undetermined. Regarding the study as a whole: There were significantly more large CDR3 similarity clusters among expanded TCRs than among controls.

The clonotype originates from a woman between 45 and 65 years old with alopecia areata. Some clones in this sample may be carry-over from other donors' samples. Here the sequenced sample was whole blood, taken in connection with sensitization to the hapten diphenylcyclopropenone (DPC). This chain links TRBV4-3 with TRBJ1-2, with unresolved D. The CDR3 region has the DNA TGCGCCAGCAGCCCCCGCGAACAAAACTATGGCTACACCTTC. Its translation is CASSPREQNYGYTF.